Reported below is one TCR beta chain. CDR1 and CDR2 (germline): MDHEN, SYDVKM. The junction had 5 bases not matched to a gene; V was cut back by 2 bases and J by 5 bases. There are 15 residues in the CDR3. TCRdb's copy holds only in-frame clones and misses some; the assay was immunoSEQ multiplex PCR. In the table there are a few hundred thousand clones, 84% of which are singletons. The data were obtained in a study of blood T cell repertoires in COVID-19. The sequencing sample was made of peripheral blood. The TCR comes from a woman aged 30 to 39 who had recovered from COVID-19. This chain joins TRBV28 and TRBJ1-4; 7 nucleotides agree with TRBD1. As DNA, the CDR3 is TGTGCCAGCAGTTTAAGGCAGGGGGGAAATGAAAAACTGTTTTTT. This encodes CASSLRQGGNEKLFF.